The clone carrying this T cell receptor beta chain was seen only a few times. Its antigen is as yet unknown. This record comes from a study of OX40 agonist ivuxolimab in advanced cancers. Study-wide background: Those enrolled were approximately 83% male, with a mean age of 60 years and ages from about 20 to 85. Prior therapy, whether anti-PD-1, anti-PD-L1 or anti-CTLA-4, was allowed, and about 39% had some. Whole-study findings and limits: Those patients achieving a partial response at 0.1-3.0 mg/kg showed among the lowest clonal expansion.

Blood samples were obtained at baseline, cycle 4 day 1, and cycle 7 day 1. CDR1 is MGHDK and CDR2 is SYGVNS in the germline V gene. The CDR3 has 13 residues. Trimming pared 5 bases from V and 5 bases from J, leaving 12 bases between. Sequencing used immunoSEQ multiplex PCR; TCRdb keeps in-frame clones, though not all of them. The table records about 69,000 clones, 65% to 80% of them present only once. The sequence derives from an adult with an advanced solid tumor such as melanoma, head and neck, liver or kidney cancer. The V gene is TRBV25-1, the J gene TRBJ2-5; the D gene is possibly TRBD1 (5 bases). The sequencing here drew on CD4+ or CD8+ T cells sorted from blood, taken in a trial of the OX40 agonist ivuxolimab. The CDR3 spells CASSPGRQETQYF. In nucleotides, the CDR3 is TGTGCCAGCAGTCCAGGGCGACAGGAGACCCAGTACTTC.